These 22 T cell receptor beta chains were sequenced from one sample in a study of CD8+ T cells in alopecia areata. Indicated treatment: oral pan-JAK inhibitor, 5-10 mg twice daily. RNA was extracted and reverse transcribed into cDNA as the sequencing template. The table came from immunoSEQ multiplex PCR; TCRdb's copy has only in-frame clones and leaves some out. This sample has about 210,000 clones, with approximately 40% found just once. The specimen was CD4+ T cells sorted from blood, collected at approximately week 37, from a patient treated with tofacitinib. These receptors came from a human donor with alopecia areata.

This clone was counted once. This chain joins TRBV11-2 and TRBJ1-2; D is perhaps TRBD1 (5 bases). V dropped 5 bases and J dropped 7 bases, with 17 bases sitting between them. The germline V gene encodes CDR1 SGHAT and CDR2 FQNNGV. This CDR3 comprises 14 residues. The DNA of the CDR3 is TGTGCCAGCAGCCCGGGGCGATGGCAGTCTGGCTACACCTTC. Amino acids: CASSPGRWQSGYTF. The full variable domain, with the rest looked up from reference TRBV11-2 and TRBJ1-2, is EAGVAQSPRYKIIEKRQSVAFWCNPISGHATLYWYQQILGQGPKLLIQFQNNGVVDDSQLPKDRFSAERLKGVDSTLKIQPAKLEDSAVYLCASSPGRWQSGYTFGSGTRLTVV.

This clone was counted a few times. This chain connects TRBV18 to TRBJ1-4; D not resolved. The germline V and J ends were trimmed by 0 bases and 7 bases, with 9 bases remaining between them. The CDR3 is 14 amino acids. The germline V gene encodes CDR1 KGHSH and CDR2 LQKENI. The CDR3 sequence: CASSPPSNTEKLFF. CDR3 DNA: TGTGCCAGCTCACCACCCTCAAATACTGAAAAACTGTTTTTT.

This chain connects TRBV13 to TRBJ1-4; D might be TRBD1 (6 bases). Trimming pared 6 bases from V and 8 bases from J, leaving 25 bases between. This CDR3 has 17 residues. Per germline, CDR1 PRHDT and CDR2 FYEKMQ (reference sequence). This CDR3 is CASSRGGQILPPEKLFF. Here the CDR3 DNA reads TGTGCCAGCAGTCGCGGCGGACAGATCCTTCCACCGGAAAAACTGTTTTTT.

This clone was picked up a small number of times. The rearrangement uses TRBV2 and TRBJ1-2; no definite D call. V gave up 3 bases and J gave up 4 bases, with 12 bases separating them. The CDR3 totals 14 residues. CDR1 is SNHLY and CDR2 is FYNNEI in the germline V gene. The DNA of the CDR3 is TGTGCCAGCAGTGATCCAAGGGCAGCCTATGGCTACACCTTC. This sequence encodes CASSDPRAAYGYTF.

The chain uses TRBV7-9 and TRBJ2-1, with 8 nucleotides matching TRBD1. CDR3 length: 13 residues. The V and J ends lost 5 bases and 5 bases, in that order; junction bases with no gene match: 2. From germline, CDR1 is SEHNR and CDR2 FQNEAQ (reference sequence). This CDR3 reads CASSEDRDNEQFF. In DNA, the CDR3 is TGTGCCAGCAGCGAGGACAGGGACAATGAGCAGTTCTTC.

This sequence joins TRBV27 and TRBJ2-6; D is ambiguous. CDR1 and CDR2 from the germline V gene are MNHEY and SMNVEV (reference sequence). The length of the CDR3 is 13 residues. Deletions cut 9 bases from V and 3 bases from J, with 9 bases between. CDR3 bases: TGTGCCAGTGCTACAGTTGGGGCCAACGTCCTGACTTTC. It specifies CASATVGANVLTF.

J is TRBJ2-5 and V is TRBV25-1; 8 nucleotides line up with TRBD2. V trimming: 3 bases; J trimming: 0 bases; junction bases outside the gene matches: 3. The germline gives CDR1 MGHDK, CDR2 SYGVNS. The CDR3 runs to 15 residues. The CDR3 sequence is CASSDFSGDQETQYF. CDR3 coding DNA: TGTGCCAGCAGTGACTTTAGCGGGGACCAAGAGACCCAGTACTTC.

This clone was seen once. CDR3: CASSPVGGPPDTQYF. Here the CDR3 DNA reads TGCGCCAGCAGCCCGGTCGGAGGGCCCCCAGATACGCAGTATTTT. The chain joins TRBV5-1 to TRBJ2-3, with TRBD2 as a possible D gene (6 bases). V lost 4 bases and J 4 bases, leaving 16 bases between the germline ends. The CDR3 runs 15 residues. Looked up from germline, CDR1 is SGHRS and CDR2 is YFSETQ.

This clone was detected only a few times. J is TRBJ1-4 and V is TRBV28; D perhaps matches TRBD1 (6 bases). The germline V gene has CDR1 MDHEN and CDR2 SYDVKM. The CDR3 totals 15 residues. V was pared by 6 bases and J by 0 bases, with 11 bases between. The CDR3 DNA sequence: TGTGCCAGCAGCCAAAGGACAGCAACTAATGAAAAACTGTTTTTT. This codes for CASSQRTATNEKLFF. Looking up the rest from reference TRBV28 and TRBJ1-4 gives the full variable domain: DVKVTQSSRYLVKRTGEKVFLECVQDMDHENMFWYRQDPGLGLRLIYFSYDVKMKEKGDIPEGYSVSREKKERFSLILESASTNQTSMYLCASSQRTATNEKLFFGSGTQLSVL.

The chain uses TRBV29-1 and TRBJ2-7; D is unclear. V gave up 2 bases and J gave up 1 base, with 6 bases separating them. The CDR3 contains 12 residues. CDR1 and CDR2 from the germline V gene are SQVTM and ANQGSEA. CDR3 nucleotides: TGCAGCGTTGAAACTATATCCTACGAGCAGTACTTC. Protein sequence: CSVETISYEQYF.

This clone showed up just a few times. This chain links TRBV14 with TRBJ2-6, with D hard to call. Germline values: CDR1 SGHDN, CDR2 FVKESK. Trimming took off 5 bases at V and 1 base at J, with 6 bases between the two ends. The CDR3 is 14 amino acids. Here the CDR3 reads CASSISSGANVLTF. The CDR3 nucleotides read TGTGCCAGCAGCATATCGTCTGGGGCCAACGTCCTGACTTTC.

The CDR3 bases are TGTGCCAGCAGTTCGGGCAGGGAATCCTACGAGCAGTACTTC. It specifies CASSSGRESYEQYF. The chain recombines TRBV27 with TRBJ2-7; tentative D call: TRBD1 (5 bases). Trimming shortened V by 4 bases and J by 1 base, and 11 bases separated the two germline ends. CDR3 size: 14 residues. The germline gives CDR1 MNHEY, CDR2 SMNVEV (reference sequence).

The sample holds one count of this clone. Other DNA sequences in the same sample also yield this CDR3. The rearrangement uses TRBV20-1 and TRBJ1-1; no firm D call. This CDR3 spans 11 amino acids. V dropped 0 bases and J dropped 2 bases, with 1 base sitting between them. Per the germline V gene, CDR1 is DFQATT and CDR2 is SNEGSKA (reference sequence). The DNA for the CDR3 is TGCAGTGCTAGAGAAAACACTGAAGCTTTCTTT. Its protein is CSARENTEAFF.

The gene calls are TRBV10-3 and TRBJ2-7; no clear D. This CDR3 comprises 15 residues. Germline CDR1 and CDR2: ENHRY and SYGVKD. Trimming pared 0 bases from V and 6 bases from J, leaving 15 bases between. The CDR3 loop reads CAISESESVKGEQYF. The CDR3 nucleotides read TGTGCCATCAGTGAGTCGGAGTCCGTCAAGGGCGAGCAGTACTTC.

This chain uses TRBV27 with TRBJ1-4, with 8 bases that match TRBD1. This CDR3 region has 12 residues. Germline V gives CDR1 MNHEY, CDR2 SMNVEV (reference sequence). V shed 10 bases and J 5 bases; nucleotides not matched to a gene: 3. The CDR3 here is CATRTGNEKLFF. CDR3 sequence (DNA): TGTGCCACCCGGACAGGGAATGAAAAACTGTTTTTT.

The J gene is TRBJ2-3, the V gene TRBV29-1, with TRBD2 matching 11 bases. This CDR3 has 15 amino acids. V lost 4 bases and J lost 0; bases outside the gene matches: 3. In germline, CDR1 is SQVTM, CDR2 ANQGSEA. The CDR3 sequence is CSVGLAGTSTDTQYF. The CDR3 DNA sequence: TGCAGCGTTGGACTAGCGGGAACTAGCACAGATACGCAGTATTTT.

The genes are TRBV7-8 and TRBJ2-7; weak D call: TRBD2 (6 bases). V lost 4 bases and J 9 bases, leaving 10 bases between the germline ends. This CDR3 contains 11 residues. Germline-derived CDR1 and CDR2 are SGHVS and FQNEAQ. The CDR3 coding sequence is TGTGCCAGCAGCTCGACTAGAGGGCAGTACTTC. It is translated as CASSSTRGQYF.

In this sample, this clone turned up many times. The sample holds other DNA sequences that translate to the same CDR3. The CDR3 coding sequence is TGTGCCAGCAGCGTAGTCCAGAACACTGAAGCTTTCTTT. It codes for CASSVVQNTEAFF. The chain employs TRBV9 and TRBJ1-1, with D unresolved. Trimming took 0 bases from V and 1 from J, leaving 4 bases between them. CDR3 length equals 13 residues. Germline values: CDR1 SGDLS, CDR2 YYNGEE.

The gene calls are TRBV29-1 and TRBJ2-2; D uncertain. V was cut by 7 bases and J by 2 bases, with 11 bases left in between. The germline CDR1 and CDR2 sequences are SQVTM and ANQGSEA. The CDR3 has 13 amino acids. CDR3 DNA sequence: TGCAGCGCACCGTCCGGCAACACCGGGGAGCTGTTTTTT. Residues: CSAPSGNTGELFF.

This clone was detected a few times. The chain joins TRBV28 to TRBJ1-3; D is undetermined. Deletions cut 5 bases from V and 3 bases from J, with 8 bases between. The CDR3 is made up of 13 amino acids. Germline V gene lookup returns CDR1 MDHEN and CDR2 SYDVKM. The CDR3 loop is CASSRMDGNTIYF. CDR3 DNA: TGTGCCAGCAGTCGGATGGATGGAAACACCATATATTTT.

V gene TRBV2 combines with J gene TRBJ1-2; D uncertain. Germline V lookup: CDR1 SNHLY, CDR2 FYNNEI. V was cut by 3 bases and J by 4 bases, with 9 bases left in between. CDR3 length: 13 residues. Here the CDR3 reads CASSDASSYGYTF. The CDR3, as DNA: TGTGCCAGCAGTGACGCCAGCTCCTATGGCTACACCTTC.

This clone was observed a few times. The chain is built from TRBV14 and TRBJ2-4; 9 bases fit TRBD2. Germline V lookup: CDR1 SGHDN, CDR2 FVKESK. The CDR3 runs to 16 residues. After removal of 4 bases from V and 0 bases from J, the junction contained 4 bases not matched to a gene. The chain's CDR3 is CASSPLAGLAKNIQYF. The CDR3 DNA follows: TGTGCCAGCAGCCCCCTAGCGGGACTAGCCAAAAACATTCAGTACTTC.